This T cell receptor beta chain was sequenced during a study of lymphopenia after photon versus proton radiotherapy. Study results and limitations: After lymphocyte nadir, photon-treated repertoires showed oligoclonal expansion, especially CD8+ Temra.

TCRdb's table, derived via immunoSEQ multiplex PCR, lists solely in-frame clones and lacks some. This sample carries 55,000 to 70,000 clones, just under 95% of them seen once, and the ten largest clones take 2.2%. Concerning this clone: Its target is unknown.

Sequencing used peripheral blood, obtained from a patient treated with photon-based radiotherapy. This sequence was found in a woman aged 40 to 49 with cholangiocarcinoma.

CDR3 DNA sequence: TGTGCCAGCAGTGACTCAGAGGCTAGCGGTTCCCATGAGCAGTTCTTC. Translation: CASSDSEASGSHEQFF. V is TRBV6-4 and J is TRBJ2-1; 7 bases fit TRBD2. Trimming took 0 bases from V and 8 from J; bases not matched to a gene: 10. CDR3 length: 16 residues. Germline V gene lookup returns CDR1 MRHNA and CDR2 SNTAGT.